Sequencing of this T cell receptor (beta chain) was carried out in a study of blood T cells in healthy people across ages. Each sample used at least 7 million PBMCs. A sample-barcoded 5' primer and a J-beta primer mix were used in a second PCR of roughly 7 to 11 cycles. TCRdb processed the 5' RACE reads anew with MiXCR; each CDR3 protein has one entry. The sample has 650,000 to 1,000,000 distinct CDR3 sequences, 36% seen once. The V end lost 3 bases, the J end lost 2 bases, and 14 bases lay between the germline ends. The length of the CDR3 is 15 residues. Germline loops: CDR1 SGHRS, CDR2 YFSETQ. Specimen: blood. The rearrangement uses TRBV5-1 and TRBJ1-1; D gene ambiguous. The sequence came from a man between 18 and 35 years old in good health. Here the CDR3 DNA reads TGCGCCAGCAGCTATTATAAGGCGGAAAACACTGAAGCTTTCTTT. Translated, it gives CASSYYKAENTEAFF. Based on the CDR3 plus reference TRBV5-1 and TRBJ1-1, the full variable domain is KAGVTQTPRYLIKTRGQQVTLSCSPISGHRSVSWYQQTPGQGLQFLFEYFSETQRNKGNFPGRFSGRQFSNSRSEMNVSTLELGDSALYLCASSYYKAENTEAFFGQGTRLTVV.